A selection of T cell receptor beta chains follows, all from one sample in a study of blood T cell repertoires in COVID-19. Assay: immunoSEQ multiplex PCR; the TCRdb copy retains only in-frame clones and omits some. This table holds 40,000 to 50,000 clones, roughly nine tenths found once. The sequencing input was peripheral blood. The receptors were sampled from a man between 65 and 79 years old with active COVID-19. The CDR3 runs from the conserved cysteine through the conserved F or W. The D gene is left open where the match is weak. A row's size may be missing; if present it is once, few, many or a size class.

clone_size,v_call,j_call,d_call,cdr3_aa,cdr3_nt
NA,TRBV28,TRBJ2-7,TRBD1,CASSLTDRGFDEQYF,TGTGCCAGCAGTTTGACGGACAGGGGGTTTGACGAGCAGTACTTC
NA,TRBV28,TRBJ1-1,NA,CASSTPGRYTEAFF,TGTGCCAGCAGCACCCCCGGGAGGTATACTGAAGCTTTCTTT
NA,TRBV7-6,TRBJ2-7,TRBD2,CASSLTQGRAGGNYEQYF,TGTGCCAGCAGTCTAACCCAGGGAAGGGCGGGGGGAAACTACGAGCAGTACTTC
NA,TRBV5-1,TRBJ1-1,TRBD1,CASSPDRVRTEAFF,TGCGCCAGCAGCCCCGACAGGGTTAGGACTGAAGCTTTCTTT
NA,TRBV7-9,TRBJ2-7,TRBD1,CASSTGTGIGTYEQYF,TGTGCCAGCAGCACCGGGACAGGGATAGGGACCTACGAGCAGTACTTC
NA,TRBV19,TRBJ2-3,NA,CASSIEHYTDTQYF,TGTGCCAGTAGTATAGAGCACTACACAGATACGCAGTATTTT
NA,TRBV3-1/TRBV3-2,TRBJ2-1,NA,CASGGAGEQFF,TGTGCCAGCGGCGGGGCGGGTGAGCAGTTCTTC
NA,TRBV4-3,TRBJ2-7,TRBD2,CASSQRLLGPAGGPYEQYF,TGCGCCAGCAGCCAACGCCTATTGGGACCGGCGGGGGGGCCCTACGAGCAGTACTTC
NA,TRBV24-1,TRBJ1-2,TRBD1,CATSDSRQGFSASYGYTF,TGTGCCACCAGTGATTCGAGACAGGGGTTCTCGGCTAGCTATGGCTACACCTTC
NA,TRBV28,TRBJ1-2,NA,CASSLFGANYGYTF,TGTGCCAGCAGTTTATTCGGAGCTAACTATGGCTACACCTTC
NA,TRBV28,TRBJ1-2,NA,CASTPGQSGYTF,TGTGCCAGCACCCCCGGACAGTCGGGCTACACCTTC
NA,TRBV28,TRBJ1-6,NA,CASSYPGQGNSPLHF,TGTGCCAGCAGTTACCCGGGACAAGGGAATTCACCCCTCCACTTT
NA,TRBV5-1,TRBJ2-3,NA,CASSGGGPATADTQYF,TGCGCCAGCAGCGGGGGCGGGCCCGCAACGGCAGATACGCAGTATTTT
NA,TRBV7-2,TRBJ1-1,TRBD1,CASSLPQGVHTEAFF,TGTGCCAGCAGTCTCCCTCAGGGGGTGCACACTGAAGCTTTCTTT
NA,TRBV10-3,TRBJ2-1,TRBD2,CAISEAGERESYEQFF,TGTGCCATCAGTGAGGCTGGCGAGCGGGAGAGTTATGAGCAGTTCTTC
NA,TRBV7-2,TRBJ2-7,NA,CASRGGQGWEGDFYEQYF,TGTGCCAGCAGGGGTGGTCAGGGTTGGGAAGGGGATTTTTACGAGCAGTACTTC
NA,TRBV7-8,TRBJ1-1,TRBD1,CASSLGRGRGPTEAFF,TGTGCCAGCAGCTTAGGGCGCGGCAGGGGGCCCACTGAAGCTTTCTTT
NA,TRBV2,TRBJ2-3,NA,CASSEGVLAGYTDTQYF,TGTGCCAGCAGTGAAGGGGTCCTAGCAGGATACACAGATACGCAGTATTTT
NA,TRBV10-3,TRBJ2-2,NA,CAIWDIKNTGELFF,TGTGCCATCTGGGACATCAAAAACACCGGGGAGCTGTTTTTT
NA,TRBV5-6,TRBJ2-1,NA,CASSPSGDRVDEQFF,TGTGCCAGCAGTCCCTCAGGGGACCGGGTGGATGAGCAGTTCTTC
NA,TRBV6-5,TRBJ1-2,NA,CASSHRTSGYTF,TGTGCCAGCAGCCACCGGACTTCGGGCTACACCTTC
NA,TRBV28,TRBJ2-2,TRBD1,CASSLAGGTGELFF,TGTGCCAGCAGTTTAGCAGGGGGCACCGGGGAGCTGTTTTTT
NA,TRBV7-2,TRBJ1-2,NA,CASSLAFRSGVYGYTF,TGTGCCAGCAGCTTAGCTTTTCGGTCCGGTGTCTATGGCTACACCTTC
NA,TRBV11-3,TRBJ2-1,TRBD2,CASSLERLAGSYNEQFF,TGTGCCAGCAGCTTAGAGAGGCTAGCGGGATCTTACAATGAGCAGTTCTTC
NA,TRBV5-1,TRBJ2-4,TRBD1,CASSPGTALAKNIQYF,TGCGCCAGCAGCCCAGGGACAGCCCTAGCCAAAAACATTCAGTACTTC
NA,TRBV3-1/TRBV3-2,TRBJ1-5,NA,CASSPGFGDLSAHQPQHF,TGTGCCAGCAGCCCGGGTTTCGGCGACCTGTCGGCCCATCAGCCCCAGCATTTT
NA,TRBV4-1,TRBJ1-2,TRBD1,CASSQVDRASGYTF,TGCGCCAGCAGCCAAGTGGACAGGGCGTCTGGCTACACCTTC
NA,TRBV25-1,TRBJ2-6,TRBD2,CASSPSGARSGANVLTF,TGTGCCAGCAGCCCTAGCGGGGCACGCTCTGGGGCCAACGTCCTGACTTTC
NA,TRBV7-2,TRBJ2-7,NA,CASSFLVGGSYEQYF,TGTGCCAGCAGCTTCCTAGTCGGGGGCTCCTACGAGCAGTACTTC
NA,TRBV29-1,TRBJ2-7,NA,CSVEDQGGRGEQYF,TGCAGCGTTGAAGACCAGGGGGGCCGGGGAGAGCAGTACTTC
NA,TRBV5-1,TRBJ2-1,TRBD2,CASSPGRSGRGNEQFF,TGCGCCAGCAGCCCTGGGAGGAGCGGGAGAGGCAATGAGCAGTTCTTC
NA,TRBV14,TRBJ2-6,NA,CASSQRGNSGANVLTF,TGTGCCAGCAGCCAACGGGGAAACTCTGGGGCCAACGTCCTGACTTTC
NA,TRBV3-1/TRBV3-2,TRBJ2-3,TRBD2,CASSTLGTIRDTQYF,TGTGCCAGCAGTACCCTCGGGACTATCCGAGATACGCAGTATTTT
NA,TRBV3-1/TRBV3-2,TRBJ2-4,NA,CASSQDQLYRSIQYF,TGTGCCAGCAGCCAAGATCAGCTCTACAGGAGCATTCAGTACTTC
NA,TRBV18,TRBJ2-5,TRBD1,CASSPPRRGQKTQYF,TGTGCCAGCTCACCACCTCGCAGGGGGCAGAAGACCCAGTACTTC
NA,TRBV27,TRBJ2-7,TRBD2,CASSFSGRGSYEQYF,TGTGCCAGCAGTTTTAGCGGGAGGGGCTCCTACGAGCAGTACTTC
once,TRBV6-2/TRBV6-3,TRBJ2-1,TRBD2,CASSAGLAGEQFF,TGTGCCAGCAGTGCCGGACTAGCCGGTGAGCAGTTCTTC
few,TRBV30,TRBJ1-5,NA,CAWSTGLDQPQHF,TGTGCCTGGTCAACAGGGTTAGATCAGCCCCAGCATTTT
NA,TRBV6-6,TRBJ2-3,TRBD2,CASSRLASRDTQYF,TGTGCCAGCAGCCGACTAGCGAGTCGCGATACGCAGTATTTT
NA,TRBV11-2,TRBJ1-1,TRBD1,CASSLGRGRNTEAFF,TGTGCCAGCAGCTTAGGCAGGGGGCGGAACACTGAAGCTTTCTTT
NA,TRBV6-5,TRBJ2-5,NA,CASTQGAVGYETQYF,TGTGCCAGCACCCAGGGTGCCGTCGGATATGAGACCCAGTACTTC
NA,TRBV6-2/TRBV6-3,TRBJ2-5,NA,CASSSRGFLLEETQYF,TGTGCCAGCAGCTCCCGAGGGTTTCTTTTAGAAGAGACCCAGTACTTC
NA,TRBV4-3,TRBJ2-1,NA,CASSRYEGGDEQFF,TGCGCCAGCAGCCGCTACGAGGGTGGGGATGAGCAGTTCTTC
once,TRBV6-5,TRBJ1-1,NA,CASSRTGNTEAFF,TGTGCCAGCAGTCGTACAGGGAACACTGAAGCTTTCTTT
NA,TRBV7-2,TRBJ1-2,NA,CASSKDRTLGYTF,TGTGCCAGCAGCAAGGACAGAACGCTAGGCTACACCTTC
NA,TRBV2,TRBJ1-1,TRBD1,CASSGQGGKTEAFF,TGTGCCAGCAGTGGACAGGGTGGAAAAACTGAAGCTTTCTTT